The 21 T cell receptor beta chains reported below all come from one sample, sequenced in a study of blood T cell repertoires in COVID-19. Here immunoSEQ multiplex PCR was the method, and the copy in TCRdb shows in-frame clones only, minus some. The sample lists hundreds of thousands of clones; about 89% were seen once. Material for sequencing was peripheral blood. Every receptor here comes from a woman between 50 and 59 years old with COVID-19, enrolled during active disease.

This chain links TRBV6-5 with TRBJ2-7; 8 bases are shared with TRBD1. CDR3 length equals 13 residues. V was pared by 5 bases and J by 2 bases, with 2 bases of the junction left unmatched. Germline CDR1 and CDR2: MNHEY and SVGAGI. CDR3 region: CASSRQGPYEQYF. The DNA for the CDR3 is TGTGCCAGCAGTCGACAGGGGCCCTACGAGCAGTACTTC.

The J gene is TRBJ1-2, the V gene TRBV4-1; D gene uncertain. The CDR3 length is 12 residues. In germline, CDR1 is MGHRA, CDR2 YSYEKL. With 4 bases removed from V and 6 bases from J, the gap between germline ends came to 9 bases. The CDR3 DNA is TGCGCCAGCAGCCGCAGCGACCATGGCTACACCTTC. Translation: CASSRSDHGYTF.

The chain carries TRBV5-1 and TRBJ2-2; a weak D match, TRBD2 (6 bases). Looked up from germline, CDR1 is SGHRS and CDR2 is YFSETQ. V lost 6 bases and J 3 bases, leaving 21 bases between the germline ends. This CDR3 is 17 amino acids long. CDR3 amino acids: CASTSPRESGDTGELFF. The CDR3, as DNA: TGCGCCAGCACCTCCCCTCGGGAGTCGGGTGACACCGGGGAGCTGTTTTTT. Variable domain in full (rest from reference TRBV5-1 and TRBJ2-2): KAGVTQTPRYLIKTRGQQVTLSCSPISGHRSVSWYQQTPGQGLQFLFEYFSETQRNKGNFPGRFSGRQFSNSRSEMNVSTLELGDSALYLCASTSPRESGDTGELFFGEGSRLTVL.

This clone was counted at least ten times. CDR3 nucleotides: TGCGCCAGCAGCCTTGATCTACCCCGGACTAGCGGGAAGTACAATGAGCAGTTCTTC. This codes for CASSLDLPRTSGKYNEQFF. The rearrangement links TRBV4-3 to TRBJ2-1, with 12 nucleotides matching TRBD2. Unmatched junction bases numbered 14, after V lost 4 bases and J lost 4 bases. Germline-derived CDR1 and CDR2 are LGHNA and YSLEER. The CDR3 covers 19 residues.

The J gene is TRBJ2-1, the V gene TRBV18; 7 bases align to TRBD2. V lost 3 bases to trimming and J lost 7 bases; unmatched junction nucleotides: 18. The length of the CDR3 is 18 residues. Germline CDR1 reads KGHSH; CDR2 reads LQKENI. CDR3 nucleotide sequence: TGTGCCAGCTCACCCAATGAATGGTGGACGAGCGGGGATAATGAGCAGTTCTTC. Translated, it gives CASSPNEWWTSGDNEQFF.

The genes are TRBV27 and TRBJ1-5, with 7 positions matching TRBD1. Per germline, CDR1 MNHEY and CDR2 SMNVEV (reference sequence). The CDR3 has 17 amino acids. V lost 3 bases, J lost 4 bases, and 12 bases stayed unmatched. In DNA, the CDR3 is TGTGCCAGCAGTTTCAATCCGACAGGGAGTCGGAATCAGCCCCAGCATTTT. Its translation is CASSFNPTGSRNQPQHF.

This clone was observed once. J is TRBJ2-7 and V is TRBV4-1; D unclear. Germline CDR1 is MGHRA and CDR2 is YSYEKL. V was shortened by 0 bases and J by 5 bases, with 11 bases between the two germline ends. The length of the CDR3 is 14 residues. The CDR3 sequence: CASSQERYRNEQYF. Written as DNA, the CDR3 is TGCGCCAGCAGCCAAGAGAGGTATCGGAACGAGCAGTACTTC.

The rearrangement links TRBV15 to TRBJ2-7, with D perhaps TRBD1 (8 bases). CDR3 length: 17 amino acids. Trimming removed 1 base at V and 0 bases at J, with 16 bases between. Germline V gene lookup returns CDR1 LNHNV and CDR2 YYDKDF (reference sequence). CDR3 nucleotide sequence: TGTGCCACCAGCAGAGCCACAGGGGGGGTAAGCTCCTACGAGCAGTACTTC. This translates into CATSRATGGVSSYEQYF. Based on the CDR3 plus reference TRBV15 and TRBJ2-7, the full variable domain is DAMVIQNPRYQVTQFGKPVTLSCSQTLNHNVMYWYQQKSSQAPKLLFHYYDKDFNNEADTPDNFQSRRPNTSFCFLDIRSPGLGDTAMYLCATSRATGGVSSYEQYFGPGTRLTVT.

The chain combines TRBV30 with TRBJ1-1; 7 bases line up with TRBD1. The CDR3 spans 14 residues. V was clipped by 1 base and J by 0 bases; unmatched bases: 2. Germline V gene lookup returns CDR1 GTSNPN and CDR2 SVGIG (reference sequence). The CDR3 DNA reads TGTGCCTGGAGTGCGGGACAGCTGAACACTGAAGCTTTCTTT. Protein: CAWSAGQLNTEAFF.

This clone was recorded a few times. The chain joins TRBV9 to TRBJ2-3; 13 bases align to TRBD2. CDR1 is SGDLS and CDR2 is YYNGEE in the germline V gene. This CDR3 has 16 residues. The V segment lost 3 bases and the J segment 2 bases; nucleotides outside the gene matches: 3. In nucleotides, the CDR3 is TGTGCCAGCAGCGCGGGACTAGCGGGGCCCACAGATACGCAGTATTTT. As protein: CASSAGLAGPTDTQYF.

The chain joins TRBV11-2 to TRBJ2-7; a possible D gene is TRBD2 (6 bases). The germline V gene has CDR1 SGHAT and CDR2 FQNNGV. This CDR3 spans 14 amino acids. Trimming took 5 bases from V and 3 from J, leaving 14 bases between them. DNA for the CDR3: TGTGCCAGCAGCGGAACGGGGGTGGTCTACGAGCAGTACTTC. Translating it yields CASSGTGVVYEQYF.

V usage is TRBV19 and J usage is TRBJ2-3, with D perhaps matching TRBD1 (6 bases). Germline CDR1 reads LNHDA; CDR2 reads SQIVND (reference sequence). Trimming left V 2 bases short and J 5 bases short, with 14 bases between. The CDR3 contains 15 residues. CDR3 sequence: CASSIPGGEGDTQYF. The CDR3 bases are TGTGCCAGTAGTATACCTGGGGGCGAGGGAGATACGCAGTATTTT.

The CDR3 loop is CASSYTTLAGPSGANVLTF. CDR3 nucleotide sequence: TGCGCCAGCAGCTACACGACGCTGGCAGGGCCCTCTGGGGCCAACGTCCTGACTTTC. The chain uses TRBV5-1 and TRBJ2-6, with D possibly TRBD1 on 5 matching bases. CDR1 is SGHRS, CDR2 YFSETQ, per germline. This CDR3 spans 19 amino acids. V shed 3 bases and J shed 0 bases, with 19 bases lying between them.

The chain recombines TRBV25-1 with TRBJ2-2, with TRBD2 matching over 14 bases. The germline gives CDR1 MGHDK, CDR2 SYGVNS. V lost 4 bases to trimming and J lost 8 bases; unmatched junction nucleotides: 12. The CDR3 is made up of 18 amino acids. The CDR3 nucleotides are TGTGCCAGCAGTGGGGGACTAGCGGGAGCACATCGGACGGGGGAGCTGTTTTTT. Protein sequence: CASSGGLAGAHRTGELFF.

The V gene is TRBV6-2 or TRBV6-3, the J gene TRBJ1-6, with 9 bases matching TRBD1. This CDR3 contains 17 residues. Germline trimming cut 5 bases from V and 6 bases from J; bases unmatched to any gene: 11. Germline V lookup: CDR1 MNHEY, CDR2 SVGEGT. The CDR3 DNA reads TGTGCCAGCAGTCCCTCCTCCGGGACAGGGAGTAATTCACCCCTCCACTTT. Its translation is CASSPSSGTGSNSPLHF.

A single count supports this clone. J is TRBJ1-1 and V is TRBV30; 7 bases line up with TRBD1. CDR3 length: 12 residues. The trim removed 2 bases at V and 7 bases at J, leaving 4 bases unmatched. From germline, CDR1 is GTSNPN and CDR2 SVGIG (reference sequence). Here the CDR3 DNA reads TGTGCCTGGAGTTTGACAGGGAATGAAGCTTTCTTT. This codes for CAWSLTGNEAFF.

This rearrangement joins TRBV7-2 to TRBJ2-7; tentative D call: TRBD1 (6 bases). Trimming removed 3 bases at V and 0 bases at J, with 9 bases between. CDR3 length: 14 amino acids. Germline V lookup: CDR1 SGHTA, CDR2 FQGNSA. This CDR3 is CASSFQGGSYEQYF. CDR3 sequence (DNA): TGTGCCAGCAGCTTCCAAGGGGGCTCCTACGAGCAGTACTTC.

J is TRBJ2-3 and V is TRBV27, with TRBD2 matching over 13 bases. V dropped 6 bases and J dropped 4; count of bases not matched to a gene: 4. Germline CDR1 reads MNHEY; CDR2 reads SMNVEV (reference sequence). CDR3 length: 15 amino acids. The CDR3 sequence: CASRRTSGRADTQYF. CDR3 coding DNA: TGTGCCAGCAGGAGGACTAGCGGGAGAGCAGATACGCAGTATTTT.

The chain joins TRBV6-5 to TRBJ2-7; the D gene is possibly TRBD2 (6 bases). The ends were cut back, 8 bases at V and 0 bases at J, with 11 bases in the middle. The CDR3 runs to 13 residues. Per the germline V gene, CDR1 is MNHEY and CDR2 is SVGAGI. Here the CDR3 DNA reads TGTGCCAGCGGGACTCCTCTCTCCTACGAGCAGTACTTC. Its protein product is CASGTPLSYEQYF.

The chain carries TRBV5-8 and TRBJ1-2, with TRBD1 as a possible D gene (6 bases). The CDR3 has 14 amino acids. V gave up 2 bases and J gave up 12 bases, with 20 bases separating them. CDR1 is SGHTS, CDR2 YDEGEE, per germline. The chain's CDR3 is CASSFPGHLNGDTF. The CDR3 bases are TGTGCCAGCAGCTTCCCGGGACACCTGAACGGAGACACCTTC. The full variable domain, with the rest looked up from reference TRBV5-8 and TRBJ1-2, is EAGVTQSPTHLIKTRGQQATLRCSPISGHTSVYWYQQALGLGLQFLLWYDEGEERNRGNFPPRFSGRQFPNYSSELNVNALELEDSALYLCASSFPGHLNGDTFGSGTRLTVV.

This chain uses TRBV28 with TRBJ2-4, with D maybe TRBD1 (6 bases). Per germline, CDR1 MDHEN and CDR2 SYDVKM. Trimming left V 5 bases short and J 0 bases short, with 23 bases between. The CDR3 totals 19 residues. Written as DNA, the CDR3 is TGTGCCAGCAGTCTCCAGGGTGGTGGGACATCCCTAGCCAAAAACATTCAGTACTTC. As protein: CASSLQGGGTSLAKNIQYF.